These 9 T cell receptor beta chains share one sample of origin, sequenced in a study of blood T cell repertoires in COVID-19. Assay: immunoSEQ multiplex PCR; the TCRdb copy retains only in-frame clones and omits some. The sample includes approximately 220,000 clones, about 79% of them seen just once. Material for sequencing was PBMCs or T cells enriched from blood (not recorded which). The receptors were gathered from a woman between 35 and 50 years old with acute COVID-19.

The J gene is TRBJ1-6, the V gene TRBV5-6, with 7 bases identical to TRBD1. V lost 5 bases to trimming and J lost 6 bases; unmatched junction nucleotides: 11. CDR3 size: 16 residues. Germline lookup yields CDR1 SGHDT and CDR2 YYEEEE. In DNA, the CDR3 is TGTGCCAGCAGTGCGCAGGGGACAGAGTTTAATTCACCCCTCCACTTT. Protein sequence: CASSAQGTEFNSPLHF.

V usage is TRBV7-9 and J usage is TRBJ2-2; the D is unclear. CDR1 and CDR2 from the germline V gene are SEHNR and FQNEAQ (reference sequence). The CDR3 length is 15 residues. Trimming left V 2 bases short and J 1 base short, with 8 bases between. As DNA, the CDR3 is TGTGCCAGCAGCTTATTAGCTTTGAACACCGGGGAGCTGTTTTTT. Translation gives CASSLLALNTGELFF.

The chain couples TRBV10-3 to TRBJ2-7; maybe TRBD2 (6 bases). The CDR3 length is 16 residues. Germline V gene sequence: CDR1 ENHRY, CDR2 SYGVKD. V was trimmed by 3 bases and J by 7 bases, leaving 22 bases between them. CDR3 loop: CAISDSSGEEPWEQYF. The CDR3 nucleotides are TGTGCCATCAGTGACTCCTCGGGGGAGGAACCATGGGAGCAGTACTTC.

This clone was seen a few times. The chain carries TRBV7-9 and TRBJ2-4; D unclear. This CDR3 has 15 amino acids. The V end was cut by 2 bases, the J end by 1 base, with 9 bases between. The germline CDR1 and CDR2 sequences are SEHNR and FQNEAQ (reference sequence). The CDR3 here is CASSLTESAKNIQYF. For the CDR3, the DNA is TGTGCCAGCAGCTTAACTGAGTCGGCCAAAAACATTCAGTACTTC.

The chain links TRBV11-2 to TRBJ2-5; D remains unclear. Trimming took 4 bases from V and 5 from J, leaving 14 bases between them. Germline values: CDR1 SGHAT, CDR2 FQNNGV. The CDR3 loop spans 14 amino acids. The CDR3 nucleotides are TGTGCCAGCAGCTGGCAGGCTGTTCGGGAGACCCAGTACTTC. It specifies CASSWQAVRETQYF.

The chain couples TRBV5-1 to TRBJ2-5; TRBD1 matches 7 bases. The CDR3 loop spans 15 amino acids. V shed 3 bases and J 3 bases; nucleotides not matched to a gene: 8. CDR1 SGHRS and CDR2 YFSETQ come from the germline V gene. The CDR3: CASSYSTGQEETQYF. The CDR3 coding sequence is TGCGCCAGCAGCTATTCGACAGGGCAGGAAGAGACCCAGTACTTC.

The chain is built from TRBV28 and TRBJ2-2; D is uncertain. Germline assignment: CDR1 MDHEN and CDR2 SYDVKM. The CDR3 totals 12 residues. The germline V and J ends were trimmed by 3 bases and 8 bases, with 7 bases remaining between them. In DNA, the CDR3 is TGTGCCAGCAGTTTCCTAAAAGGGGAGCTGTTTTTT. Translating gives CASSFLKGELFF.

CDR3 nucleotide sequence: TGTGCCAGCAGAACCGGGACAGTCTCACCCCTCCACTTT. Translated, it gives CASRTGTVSPLHF. The rearrangement joins TRBV6-5 to TRBJ1-6; 7 bases line up with TRBD1. The J segment lost 10 bases and the V segment lost 6 bases, leaving 6 bases of the junction unmatched. CDR1 MNHEY and CDR2 SVGAGI come from the germline V gene. The CDR3 runs 13 residues.

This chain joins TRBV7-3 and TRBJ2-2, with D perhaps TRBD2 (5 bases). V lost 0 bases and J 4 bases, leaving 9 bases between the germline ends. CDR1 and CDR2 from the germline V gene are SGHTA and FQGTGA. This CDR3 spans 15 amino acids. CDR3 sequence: CASSLTVRGTGELFF. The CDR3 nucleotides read TGTGCCAGCAGCTTAACGGTTCGGGGCACCGGGGAGCTGTTTTTT.